This T cell receptor beta chain was identified in a study of T-cell memory formation after mild COVID-19. V was trimmed by 4 bases and J by 1 base, leaving 2 bases between them. This CDR3 is built from 12 residues. Germline CDR1 is SGHRS and CDR2 is YFSETQ. UMIs and sample barcodes were carried by the TCR alpha and TCR beta cDNA libraries that 5'RACE produced using constant-segment primers. TCRdb reprocessed the 5' RACE reads via MiXCR and lists one record per CDR3 protein. The data contain almost 350,000 distinct CDR3 sequences, around a fifth of them singletons. Whole-study results and caveats: The main location of contracting CD4+ clones was CM and EM, and that of contracting CD8+ clones was EMRA. Nothing confirmed that second-wave clones peaking on day 37 were specific for SARS-CoV-2. Pre-infection memory already had some responding clones, implying cross-reactive memory joined.

This clonotype has ten or more counts. Its antigen is unknown. This TCR was recovered from a man younger than 30 who had mild COVID-19 (a few samples of this study predate the infection). Cell type and time point are not known. The chain is built from TRBV5-1 and TRBJ2-2, with unresolved D. What was sequenced was PBMCs or a T cell subset sorted from them (not recorded which). The CDR3 reads CASSQNTGELFF. CDR3 in DNA: TGCGCCAGCAGCCAGAACACCGGGGAGCTGTTTTTT.